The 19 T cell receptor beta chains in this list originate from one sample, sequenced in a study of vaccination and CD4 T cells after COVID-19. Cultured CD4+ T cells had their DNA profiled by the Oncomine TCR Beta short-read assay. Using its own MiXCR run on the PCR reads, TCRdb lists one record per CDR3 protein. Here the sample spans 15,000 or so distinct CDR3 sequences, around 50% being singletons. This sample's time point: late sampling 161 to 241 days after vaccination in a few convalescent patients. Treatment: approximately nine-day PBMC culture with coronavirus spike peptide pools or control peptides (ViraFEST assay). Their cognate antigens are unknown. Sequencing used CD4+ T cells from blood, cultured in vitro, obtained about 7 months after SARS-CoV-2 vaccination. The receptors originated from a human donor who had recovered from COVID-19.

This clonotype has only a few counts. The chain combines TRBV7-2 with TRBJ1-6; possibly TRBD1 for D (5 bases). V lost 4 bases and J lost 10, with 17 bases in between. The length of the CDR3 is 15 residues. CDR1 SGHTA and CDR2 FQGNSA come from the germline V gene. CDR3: CASSSQSRVESPLHF. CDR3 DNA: TGTGCCAGCAGCTCTCAATCCAGGGTAGAGTCACCCCTCCACTTT.

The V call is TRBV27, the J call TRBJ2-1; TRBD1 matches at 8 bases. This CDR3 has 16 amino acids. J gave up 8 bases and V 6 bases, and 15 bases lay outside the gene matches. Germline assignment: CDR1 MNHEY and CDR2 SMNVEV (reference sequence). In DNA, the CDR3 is TGTGCCAGCAGCCCTATGTGGCAGGGGGCGCAAGATGAGCAGTTCTTC. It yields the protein CASSPMWQGAQDEQFF.

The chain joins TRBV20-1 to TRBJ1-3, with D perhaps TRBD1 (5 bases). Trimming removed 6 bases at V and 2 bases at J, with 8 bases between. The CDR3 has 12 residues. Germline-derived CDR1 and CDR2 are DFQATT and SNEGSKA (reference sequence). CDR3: CSAGTAGNTIYF. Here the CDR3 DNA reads TGCAGTGCCGGGACTGCTGGAAACACCATATATTTT.

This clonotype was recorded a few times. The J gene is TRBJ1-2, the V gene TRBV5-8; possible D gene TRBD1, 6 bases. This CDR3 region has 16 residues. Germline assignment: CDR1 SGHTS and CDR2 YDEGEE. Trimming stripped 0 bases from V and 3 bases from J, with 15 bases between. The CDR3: CASSLASRGGDYGYTF. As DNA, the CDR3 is TGTGCCAGCAGCTTGGCGTCGCGTGGGGGCGACTATGGCTACACCTTC.

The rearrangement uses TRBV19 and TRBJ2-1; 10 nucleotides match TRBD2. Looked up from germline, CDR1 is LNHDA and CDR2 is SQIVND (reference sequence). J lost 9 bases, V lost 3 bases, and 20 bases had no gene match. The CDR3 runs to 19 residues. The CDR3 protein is CASSIGPNRASGSPPEQFF. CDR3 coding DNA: TGTGCCAGTAGTATCGGGCCAAATCGGGCTAGCGGGAGCCCCCCTGAGCAGTTCTTC.

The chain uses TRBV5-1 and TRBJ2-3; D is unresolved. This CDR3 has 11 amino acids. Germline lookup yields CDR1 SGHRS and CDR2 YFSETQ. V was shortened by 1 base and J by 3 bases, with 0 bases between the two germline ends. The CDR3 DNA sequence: TGCGCCAGCAGCTTGACAGATACGCAGTATTTT. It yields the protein CASSLTDTQYF.

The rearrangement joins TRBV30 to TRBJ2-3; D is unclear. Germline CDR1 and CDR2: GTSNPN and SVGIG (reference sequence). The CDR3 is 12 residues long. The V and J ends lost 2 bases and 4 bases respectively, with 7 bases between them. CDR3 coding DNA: TGTGCCTGGAGTAATGGAGCAGATACGCAGTATTTT. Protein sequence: CAWSNGADTQYF.

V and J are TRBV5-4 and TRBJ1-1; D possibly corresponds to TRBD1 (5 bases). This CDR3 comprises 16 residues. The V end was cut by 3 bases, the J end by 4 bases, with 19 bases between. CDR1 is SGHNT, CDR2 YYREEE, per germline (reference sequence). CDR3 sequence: CASSWGVGTTGTEAFF. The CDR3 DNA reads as TGTGCCAGCAGCTGGGGGGTTGGAACCACCGGCACTGAAGCTTTCTTT.

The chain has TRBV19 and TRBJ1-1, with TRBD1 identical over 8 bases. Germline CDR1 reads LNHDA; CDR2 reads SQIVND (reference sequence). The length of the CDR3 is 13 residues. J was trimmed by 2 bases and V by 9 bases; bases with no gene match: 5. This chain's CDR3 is CASRQGLNTEAFF. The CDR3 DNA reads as TGTGCCAGCCGACAGGGGTTAAACACTGAAGCTTTCTTT.

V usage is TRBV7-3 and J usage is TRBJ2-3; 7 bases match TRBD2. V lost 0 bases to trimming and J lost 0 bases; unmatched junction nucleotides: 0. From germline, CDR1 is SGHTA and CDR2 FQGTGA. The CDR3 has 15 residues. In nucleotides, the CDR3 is TGTGCCAGCAGCTTAACGCGGGGGAGCACAGATACGCAGTATTTT. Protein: CASSLTRGSTDTQYF. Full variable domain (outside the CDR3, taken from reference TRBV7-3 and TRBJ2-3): GAGVSQTPSNKVTEKGKYVELRCDPISGHTALYWYRQSLGQGPEFLIYFQGTGAADDSGLPNDRFFAVRPEGSVSTLKIQRTERGDSAVYLCASSLTRGSTDTQYFGPGTRLTVL.

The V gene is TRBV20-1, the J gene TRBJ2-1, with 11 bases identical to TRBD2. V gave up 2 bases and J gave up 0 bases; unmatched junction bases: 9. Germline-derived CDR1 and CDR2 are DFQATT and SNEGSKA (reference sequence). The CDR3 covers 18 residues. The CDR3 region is CSARSLAGGPSSYNEQFF. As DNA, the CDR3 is TGCAGTGCTAGAAGTCTAGCGGGGGGCCCGAGCTCCTACAATGAGCAGTTCTTC.

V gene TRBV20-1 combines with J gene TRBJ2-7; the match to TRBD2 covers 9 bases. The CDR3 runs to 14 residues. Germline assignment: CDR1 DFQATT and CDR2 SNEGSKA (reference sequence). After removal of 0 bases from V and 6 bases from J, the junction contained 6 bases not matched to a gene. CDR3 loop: CSAREVSGSREQYF. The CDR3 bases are TGCAGTGCTAGAGAGGTTAGCGGGAGCCGCGAGCAGTACTTC.

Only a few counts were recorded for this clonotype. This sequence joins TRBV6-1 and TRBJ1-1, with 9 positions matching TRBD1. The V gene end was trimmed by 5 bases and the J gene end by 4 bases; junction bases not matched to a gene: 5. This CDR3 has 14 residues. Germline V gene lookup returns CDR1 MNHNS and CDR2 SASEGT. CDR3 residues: CASSIRDRVTEAFF. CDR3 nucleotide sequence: TGTGCCAGCAGTATCCGGGACAGGGTCACTGAAGCTTTCTTT.

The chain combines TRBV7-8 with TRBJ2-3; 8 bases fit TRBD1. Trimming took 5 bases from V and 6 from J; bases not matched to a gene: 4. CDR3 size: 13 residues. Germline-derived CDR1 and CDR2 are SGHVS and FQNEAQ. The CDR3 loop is CASSLTGGDTQYF. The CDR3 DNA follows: TGTGCCAGCAGCCTCACAGGGGGGGATACGCAGTATTTT.

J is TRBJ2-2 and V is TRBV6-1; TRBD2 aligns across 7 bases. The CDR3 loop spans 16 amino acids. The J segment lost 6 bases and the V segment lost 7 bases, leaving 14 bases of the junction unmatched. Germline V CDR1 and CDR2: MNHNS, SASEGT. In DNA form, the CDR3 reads TGTGCCAGCAACACACAGCGGGGATATATGGCCGGGGAGCTGTTTTTT. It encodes CASNTQRGYMAGELFF.

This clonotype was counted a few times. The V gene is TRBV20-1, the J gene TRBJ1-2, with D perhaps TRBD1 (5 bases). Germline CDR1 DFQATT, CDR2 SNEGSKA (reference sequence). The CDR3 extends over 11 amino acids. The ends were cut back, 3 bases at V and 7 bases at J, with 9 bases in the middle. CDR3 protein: CSASRAAGYTF. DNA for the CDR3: TGCAGTGCTAGCAGGGCAGCTGGCTACACCTTC.

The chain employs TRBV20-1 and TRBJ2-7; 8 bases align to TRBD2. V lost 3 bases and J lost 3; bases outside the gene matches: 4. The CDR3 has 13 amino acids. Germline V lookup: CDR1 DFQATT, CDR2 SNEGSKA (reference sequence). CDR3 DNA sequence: TGCAGTGCTAGTTTCGGGACTAGCTACGAGCAGTACTTC. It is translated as CSASFGTSYEQYF.

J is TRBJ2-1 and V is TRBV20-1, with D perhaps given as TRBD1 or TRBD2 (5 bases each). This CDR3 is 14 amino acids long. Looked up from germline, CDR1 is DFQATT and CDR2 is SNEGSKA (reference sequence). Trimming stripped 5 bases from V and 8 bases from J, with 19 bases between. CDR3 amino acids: CSACIPGAVHEQFF. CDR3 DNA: TGCAGTGCTTGTATTCCCGGGGCCGTCCATGAGCAGTTCTTC.

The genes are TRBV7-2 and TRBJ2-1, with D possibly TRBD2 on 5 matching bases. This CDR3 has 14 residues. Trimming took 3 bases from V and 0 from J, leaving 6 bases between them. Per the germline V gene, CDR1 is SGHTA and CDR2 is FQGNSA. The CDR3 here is CASSFDYSYNEQFF. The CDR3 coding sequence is TGTGCCAGCAGCTTCGACTACTCCTACAATGAGCAGTTCTTC.